This T cell receptor (beta chain) originates from a study of technical replicates of blood from a few donors. The repertoire was sequenced with immunoSEQ multiplex PCR; TCRdb's copy has only in-frame clones and lacks some. The sample contains some 98,000 clones, approximately 96% of which appear only once. Trimming left V 5 bases short and J 3 bases short, with 12 bases between. Looked up from germline, CDR1 is LNHNV and CDR2 is YYDKDF (reference sequence). The CDR3 runs 14 residues. Input material: T cells isolated from PBMCs. The chain carries TRBV15 and TRBJ2-3; D possibly corresponds to TRBD2 (5 bases). This TCR was sampled from a human donor in good health. The CDR3 DNA reads TGTGCCACCAGCCGAAATAGCGAAACAGATACGCAGTATTTT. Translated: CATSRNSETDTQYF.